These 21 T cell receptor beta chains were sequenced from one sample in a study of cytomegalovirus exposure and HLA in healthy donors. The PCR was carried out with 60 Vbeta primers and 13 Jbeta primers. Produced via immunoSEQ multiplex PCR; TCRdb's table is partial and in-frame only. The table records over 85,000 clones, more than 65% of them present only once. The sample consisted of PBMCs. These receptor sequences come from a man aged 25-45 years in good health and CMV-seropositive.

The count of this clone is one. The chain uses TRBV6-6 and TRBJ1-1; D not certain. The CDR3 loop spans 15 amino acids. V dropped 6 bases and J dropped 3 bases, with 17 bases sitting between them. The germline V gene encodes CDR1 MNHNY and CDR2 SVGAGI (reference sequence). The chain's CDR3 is CASRLRRNQDTEAFF. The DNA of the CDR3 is TGTGCCAGCAGACTCAGGCGTAATCAGGACACTGAAGCTTTCTTT.

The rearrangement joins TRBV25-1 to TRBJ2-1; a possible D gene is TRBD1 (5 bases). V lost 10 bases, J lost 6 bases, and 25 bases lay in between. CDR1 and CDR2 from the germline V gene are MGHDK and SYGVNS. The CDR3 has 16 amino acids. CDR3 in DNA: TGTGCCACTAGAGCGATGCGGCCAGGGTCGAGCAATGAGCAGTTCTTC. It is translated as CATRAMRPGSSNEQFF.

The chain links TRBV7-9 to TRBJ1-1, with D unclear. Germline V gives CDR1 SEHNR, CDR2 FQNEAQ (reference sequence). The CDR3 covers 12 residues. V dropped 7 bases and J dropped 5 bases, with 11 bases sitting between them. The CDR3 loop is CASTGVGTEAFF. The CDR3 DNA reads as TGTGCCAGCACCGGGGTGGGGACTGAAGCTTTCTTT.

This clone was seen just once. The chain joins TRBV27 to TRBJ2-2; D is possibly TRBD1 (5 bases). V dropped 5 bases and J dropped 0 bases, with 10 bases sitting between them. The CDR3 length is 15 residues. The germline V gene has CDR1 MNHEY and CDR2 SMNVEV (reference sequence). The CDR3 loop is CASSLQGSNTGELFF. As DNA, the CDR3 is TGTGCCAGCAGTCTTCAGGGATCGAACACCGGGGAGCTGTTTTTT.

The CDR3 DNA reads as TGTGCCAGCAAGACGAAACAGGGGGCGGGCTACGAGCAGTACTTC. This translates into CASKTKQGAGYEQYF. This chain links TRBV27 with TRBJ2-7, with TRBD1 matching over 9 bases. The CDR3 has 15 residues. The V gene's germline CDR1 is MNHEY and CDR2 SMNVEV (reference sequence). Germline trimming cut 7 bases from V and 3 bases from J; bases unmatched to any gene: 10.

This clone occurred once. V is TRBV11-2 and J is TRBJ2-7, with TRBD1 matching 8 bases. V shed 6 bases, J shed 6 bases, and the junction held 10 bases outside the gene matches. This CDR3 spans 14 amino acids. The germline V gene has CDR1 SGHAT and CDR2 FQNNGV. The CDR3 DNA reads TGTGCCAGCAGACATACAGGGGGTTCGGGCGAGCAGTACTTC. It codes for CASRHTGGSGEQYF.

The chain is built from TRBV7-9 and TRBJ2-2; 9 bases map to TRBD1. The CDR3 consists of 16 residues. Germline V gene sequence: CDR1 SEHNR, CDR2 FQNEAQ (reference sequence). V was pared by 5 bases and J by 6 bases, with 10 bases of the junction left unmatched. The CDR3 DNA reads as TGTGCCAGCAGCCGTCCCGGGACAGGGTTCGCCGGGGAGCTGTTTTTT. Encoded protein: CASSRPGTGFAGELFF.

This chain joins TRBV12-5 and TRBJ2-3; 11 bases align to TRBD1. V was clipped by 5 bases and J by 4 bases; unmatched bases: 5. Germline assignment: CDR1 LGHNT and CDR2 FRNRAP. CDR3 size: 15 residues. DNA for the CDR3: TGTGCTAGTGGTGGGACAGGGGGATCCGCAGATACGCAGTATTTT. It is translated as CASGGTGGSADTQYF.

CDR3 loop: CASSEQYPGQSSYNSPLHF. DNA of the CDR3: TGTGCCAGCAGTGAACAATACCCGGGACAGAGCTCCTATAATTCACCCCTCCACTTT. This chain connects TRBV6-1 to TRBJ1-6; 7 nucleotides align to TRBD1. From germline, CDR1 is MNHNS and CDR2 SASEGT. Trimming cost V 2 bases and J 0 bases; bases outside gene matches: 10. The CDR3 is made up of 19 amino acids.

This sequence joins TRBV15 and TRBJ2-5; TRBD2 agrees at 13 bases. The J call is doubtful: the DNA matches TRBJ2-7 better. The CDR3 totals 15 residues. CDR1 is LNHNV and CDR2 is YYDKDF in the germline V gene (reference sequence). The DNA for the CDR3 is TGTGCCACCAGCAGCCGACTAGCGGGGGGTTACGAGCAGTACTTC. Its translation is CATSSRLAGGYEQYF.

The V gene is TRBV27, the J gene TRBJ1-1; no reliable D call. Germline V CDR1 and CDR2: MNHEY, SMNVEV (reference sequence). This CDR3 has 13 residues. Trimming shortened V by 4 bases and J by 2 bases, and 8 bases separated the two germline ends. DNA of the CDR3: TGTGCCAGCAGTTCACTTCCAAACACTGAAGCTTTCTTT. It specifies CASSSLPNTEAFF.

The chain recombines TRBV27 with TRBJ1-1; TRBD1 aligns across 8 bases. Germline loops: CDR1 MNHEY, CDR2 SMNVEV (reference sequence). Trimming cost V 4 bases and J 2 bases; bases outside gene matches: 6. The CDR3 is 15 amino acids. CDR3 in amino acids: CASSYAGTGNTEAFF. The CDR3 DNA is TGTGCCAGCAGTTATGCCGGGACAGGTAACACTGAAGCTTTCTTT.

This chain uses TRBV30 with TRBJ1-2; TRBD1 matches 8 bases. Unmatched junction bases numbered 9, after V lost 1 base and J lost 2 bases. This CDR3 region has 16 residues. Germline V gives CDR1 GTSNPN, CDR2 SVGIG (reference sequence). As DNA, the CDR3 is TGTGCCTGGAGTGAGGGTTTGGACAGGGTGAACTATGGCTACACCTTC. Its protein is CAWSEGLDRVNYGYTF.

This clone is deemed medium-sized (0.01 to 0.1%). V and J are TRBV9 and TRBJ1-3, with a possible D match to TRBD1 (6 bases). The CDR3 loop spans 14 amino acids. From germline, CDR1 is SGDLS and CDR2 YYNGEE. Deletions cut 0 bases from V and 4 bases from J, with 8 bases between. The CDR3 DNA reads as TGTGCCAGCAGCGTAGAAACAGGGGGAAACACCATATATTTT. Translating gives CASSVETGGNTIYF.

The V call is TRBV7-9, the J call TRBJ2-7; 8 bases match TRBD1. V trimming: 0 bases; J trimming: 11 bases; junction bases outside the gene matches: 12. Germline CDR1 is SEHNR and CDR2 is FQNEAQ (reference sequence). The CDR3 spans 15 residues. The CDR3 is CASSLAFPGGGKKYF. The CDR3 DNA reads TGTGCCAGCAGCTTAGCGTTTCCAGGGGGCGGGAAAAAGTACTTC.

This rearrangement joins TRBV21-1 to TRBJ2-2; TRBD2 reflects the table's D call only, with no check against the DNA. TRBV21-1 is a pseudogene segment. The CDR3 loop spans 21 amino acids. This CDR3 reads CAGSQNCGLLAGGRSGGELFF. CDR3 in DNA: TGTGCCGGCAGCCAAAATTGTGGTCTACTAGCGGGGGGGCGAAGTGGCGGGGAGCTGTTTTTT.

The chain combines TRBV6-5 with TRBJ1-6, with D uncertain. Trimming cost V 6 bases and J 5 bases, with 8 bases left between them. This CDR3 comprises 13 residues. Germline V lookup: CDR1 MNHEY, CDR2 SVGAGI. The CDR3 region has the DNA TGTGCCAGCAGGCGGGAGGATAATTCACCCCTCCACTTT. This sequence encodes CASRREDNSPLHF.

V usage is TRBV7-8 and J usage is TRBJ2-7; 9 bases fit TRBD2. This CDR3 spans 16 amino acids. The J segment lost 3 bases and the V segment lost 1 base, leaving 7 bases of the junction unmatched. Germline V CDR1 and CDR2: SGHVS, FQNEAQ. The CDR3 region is CASSLELAGAYYEQYF. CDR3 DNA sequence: TGTGCCAGCAGCTTAGAATTAGCGGGGGCCTACTACGAGCAGTACTTC.

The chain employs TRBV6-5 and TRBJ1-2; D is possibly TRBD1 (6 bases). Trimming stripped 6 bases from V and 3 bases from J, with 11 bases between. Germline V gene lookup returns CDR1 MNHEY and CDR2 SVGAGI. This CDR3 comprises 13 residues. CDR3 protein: CASRKDSHYGYTF. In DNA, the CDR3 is TGTGCCAGCAGAAAGGACAGCCACTATGGCTACACCTTC.

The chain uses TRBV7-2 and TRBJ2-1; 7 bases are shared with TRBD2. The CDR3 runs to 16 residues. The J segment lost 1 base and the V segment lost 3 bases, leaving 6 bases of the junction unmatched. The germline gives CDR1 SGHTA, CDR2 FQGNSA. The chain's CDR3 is CASSLQSGESYNEQFF. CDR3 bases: TGTGCCAGCAGCTTGCAAAGCGGGGAATCCTACAATGAGCAGTTCTTC.

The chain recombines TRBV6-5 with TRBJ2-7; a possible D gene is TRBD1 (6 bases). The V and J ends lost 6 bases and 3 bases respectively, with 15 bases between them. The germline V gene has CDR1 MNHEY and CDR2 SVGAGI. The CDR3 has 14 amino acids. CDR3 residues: CASSLDRRGYEQYF. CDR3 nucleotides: TGTGCCAGCAGCTTGGACCGCAGGGGCTACGAGCAGTACTTC.